This T cell receptor beta chain originates from a study of blood T cell repertoires in COVID-19. Study-wide context: PBMCs, B-cell-depleted T cells, or T cells were the source of the cDNA or gDNA that made up the material.

Original data processing: Amplification of reference gene primers provided the estimated nucleated cell counts. TCRdb's table, derived via immunoSEQ multiplex PCR, lists solely in-frame clones and lacks some. Clonal size and the V and J genes are those of that table, whereas D and trimming came from the DNA. The data contain roughly 290,000 clones, roughly 90% of them singletons. The CDR3 is made up of 14 amino acids. Trimming removed 3 bases from V and 5 bases from J, with 13 bases in between. The germline gives CDR1 MDHEN, CDR2 SYDVKM. This clone was seen a few times. This sequence was found in a man aged 25-45 years with acute or convalescent COVID-19. Specimen: peripheral blood. The chain combines TRBV28 with TRBJ1-2; D is possibly TRBD1 (5 bases). The CDR3 loop reads CASSFFDRRYGYTF. The CDR3 bases are TGTGCCAGCAGTTTCTTCGACAGACGTTATGGCTACACCTTC.